Included here is one TCR beta chain sequence, with context. Time point specified: baseline pretreatment blood. Treatment defined: 15 Gy SBRT to primary tumor, nephrectomy 4 weeks later. Assay: immunoSEQ multiplex PCR; the TCRdb copy retains only in-frame clones and omits some. The data contain approximately 150,000 clones, around 89% of them singletons. The data were obtained in a study of radiation and T cells in renal cell carcinoma. Sequenced here: blood, sampled from a patient whose treatment included radiotherapy and nephrectomy. The sequence came from a woman aged 70-85 years with renal cell carcinoma.

CDR3: CATSRTRETQYF. The CDR3 DNA follows: TGTGCCACCAGCAGGACGCGAGAGACCCAGTACTTC. The chain employs TRBV15 and TRBJ2-5; unclear D gene. Trimming shortened V by 3 bases and J by 4 bases, and 6 bases separated the two germline ends. Germline values: CDR1 LNHNV, CDR2 YYDKDF (reference sequence). CDR3 length: 12 amino acids.